These T cell receptor beta chains were read from a single sample in a study of ipilimumab plus nivolumab after autologous stem cell transplantation. The data were produced by immunoSEQ multiplex PCR, yet TCRdb's version contains in-frame clones alone and is incomplete. The sample consists of over 35,000 clones, around 92% of them appearing once. This material consisted of PBMCs, taken in a trial of ipilimumab plus nivolumab as post-transplant consolidation. These receptors all stem from a male donor with multiple myeloma. Both conserved end residues are part of each CDR3.

v_gene: TRBV5-8; j_gene: TRBJ2-7; CDR3aa: CASGDRVYEQYF
v_gene: TRBV6-5; j_gene: TRBJ1-5; CDR3aa: CASSYRRGPGQPQHF
v_gene: TRBV7-2; j_gene: TRBJ2-5; CDR3aa: CASSLEVDSETQYF
v_gene: TRBV7-2; j_gene: TRBJ2-3; CDR3aa: CASSLGRTGLTDTQYF
v_gene: TRBV7-2; j_gene: TRBJ1-1; CDR3aa: CASNGRGIGTEAFF
v_gene: TRBV28; j_gene: TRBJ2-1; CDR3aa: CASSLWRLAGPYNEQFF
v_gene: TRBV11-1; j_gene: TRBJ2-1; CDR3aa: CASKSRAGYNEQFF
v_gene: TRBV5-4; j_gene: TRBJ2-1; CDR3aa: CASSPSPSGRAPYNEQFF
v_gene: TRBV29-1; j_gene: TRBJ2-7; CDR3aa: CSYLGDFNEQYF
v_gene: TRBV11-1; j_gene: TRBJ2-3; CDR3aa: CASSLVGDGSTDTQYF
v_gene: TRBV14; j_gene: TRBJ2-1; CDR3aa: CASSRQGYHEQFF
v_gene: TRBV2; j_gene: TRBJ2-1; CDR3aa: CASKLFLAGGNEQFF
v_gene: TRBV9; j_gene: TRBJ2-3; CDR3aa: CASSVGSGLAGSGDTQYF
v_gene: TRBV7-3; j_gene: TRBJ2-5; CDR3aa: CASSSSGVQETQYF
v_gene: TRBV5-1; j_gene: TRBJ2-5; CDR3aa: CASSWTQGKETQYF
v_gene: TRBV6-6; j_gene: TRBJ1-6; CDR3aa: CASKEWDNSPLHF
v_gene: TRBV28; j_gene: TRBJ2-3; CDR3aa: CASSFGLAGGRTDTQYF
v_gene: TRBV27; j_gene: TRBJ2-7; CDR3aa: CASSLAGTTGYYEQYF
v_gene: TRBV6-5; j_gene: TRBJ2-5; CDR3aa: CASSSGLRGNQETQYF
v_gene: TRBV5-1; j_gene: TRBJ2-2; CDR3aa: CASSLVQLVGTGELFF
v_gene: TRBV7-6; j_gene: TRBJ2-2; CDR3aa: CASSSSGHTGELFF
v_gene: TRBV27; j_gene: TRBJ1-1; CDR3aa: CASRTGNPNTEAFF
v_gene: TRBV5-6; j_gene: TRBJ2-1; CDR3aa: CASSLYPETYNEQFF
v_gene: TRBV4-1; j_gene: TRBJ1-2; CDR3aa: CASSQQGHYGYTF
v_gene: TRBV9; j_gene: TRBJ2-3; CDR3aa: CASSAASGTGNTDTQYF
v_gene: TRBV7-9; j_gene: TRBJ1-2; CDR3aa: CASSLNDGYGYTF
v_gene: TRBV6-5; j_gene: TRBJ2-5; CDR3aa: CASSYDQGGGETQYF
v_gene: TRBV4-1; j_gene: TRBJ2-1; CDR3aa: CASSQGTVNEQFF
v_gene: TRBV11-3; j_gene: TRBJ2-2; CDR3aa: CASSLGLAGGTGELFF
v_gene: TRBV7-9; j_gene: TRBJ1-1; CDR3aa: CASSSGRGNTEAFF
v_gene: TRBV28; j_gene: TRBJ2-7; CDR3aa: CASRPFPGGAFEQYF
v_gene: TRBV19; j_gene: TRBJ2-7; CDR3aa: CASSVGLAGAYEQYF
v_gene: TRBV9; j_gene: TRBJ1-1; CDR3aa: CASSSGQGWNTEAFF
v_gene: TRBV4-1; j_gene: TRBJ2-1; CDR3aa: CASSLQGATDEQFF
v_gene: TRBV28; j_gene: TRBJ1-4; CDR3aa: CASSPGGNEKLFF
v_gene: TRBV18; j_gene: TRBJ2-5; CDR3aa: CASSPPARQTQETQYF
v_gene: TRBV5-1; j_gene: TRBJ2-2; CDR3aa: CASSLVPGSNTGELFF
v_gene: TRBV28; j_gene: TRBJ2-7; CDR3aa: CASSSPGGLAGLPYEQYF
v_gene: TRBV11-3; j_gene: TRBJ1-1; CDR3aa: CASSLDGHRNTEAFF
v_gene: TRBV29-1; j_gene: TRBJ1-2; CDR3aa: CSVRNTNRGYTF
v_gene: TRBV7-8; j_gene: TRBJ2-1; CDR3aa: CASSDRRSSEQFF
v_gene: TRBV10-3; j_gene: TRBJ2-3; CDR3aa: CAISETGWGTDTQYF
v_gene: TRBV11-2; j_gene: TRBJ1-2; CDR3aa: CASSLQGAGGYTF
v_gene: TRBV7-3; j_gene: TRBJ2-2; CDR3aa: CASSLLKAGELFF
v_gene: TRBV5-1; j_gene: TRBJ2-2; CDR3aa: CASSVDRANTGELFF
v_gene: TRBV4-3; j_gene: TRBJ2-3; CDR3aa: CASSRRGSTDTQYF